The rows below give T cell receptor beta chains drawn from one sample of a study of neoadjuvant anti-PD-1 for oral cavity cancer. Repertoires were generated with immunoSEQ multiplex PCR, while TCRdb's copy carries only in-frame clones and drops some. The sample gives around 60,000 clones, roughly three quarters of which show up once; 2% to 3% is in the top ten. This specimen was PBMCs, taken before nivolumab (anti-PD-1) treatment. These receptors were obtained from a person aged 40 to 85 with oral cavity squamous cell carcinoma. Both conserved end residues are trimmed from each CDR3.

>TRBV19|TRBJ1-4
ASVEAGNEKLF
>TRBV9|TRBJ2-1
ASSVPSGSSYNEQF
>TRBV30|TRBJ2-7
AWSVQPDSASTYEQY
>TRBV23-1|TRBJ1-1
ASSRFDRGDCEAF
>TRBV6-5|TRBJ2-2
ASSLAGRSGELF
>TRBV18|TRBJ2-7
ASSKRDDNEQY
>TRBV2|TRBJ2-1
ASSDGTRLNEQF
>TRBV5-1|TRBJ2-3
ASSLDGGADTQY
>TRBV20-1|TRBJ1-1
SARDPYEAF
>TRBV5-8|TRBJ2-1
ASSLDRSVDEQF
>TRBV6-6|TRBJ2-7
ASKQSTAAYEQY
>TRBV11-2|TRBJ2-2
ASSLVSRLKAGELF
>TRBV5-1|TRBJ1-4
ASSVRPSGNEKLF
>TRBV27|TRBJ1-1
ASSFRGTNTEAF
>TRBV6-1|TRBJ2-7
ASNTDRYEQY
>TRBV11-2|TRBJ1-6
ASSSPASSPLH
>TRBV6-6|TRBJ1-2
ASSAGTAPYGYT
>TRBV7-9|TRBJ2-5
ASSFGGVKTQY
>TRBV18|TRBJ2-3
ASSEGQGRTDTQY
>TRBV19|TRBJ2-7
ASSIGSGYEQY
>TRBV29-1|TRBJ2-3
SVGGQLLTDTQY
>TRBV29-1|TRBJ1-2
SAGTGVSYGYT
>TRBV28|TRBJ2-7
AGKAGDSSYEQY
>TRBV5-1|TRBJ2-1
ASSRRNSFEQF
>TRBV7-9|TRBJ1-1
ASSLAGLGVDLVNTEAF
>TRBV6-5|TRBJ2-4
ASSYSTMLSKNIQY
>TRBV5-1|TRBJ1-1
ASSLSGTGVNTEAF
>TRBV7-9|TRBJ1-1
ASSLAVPRNTEAF
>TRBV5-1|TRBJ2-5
ASSPGGGETQY
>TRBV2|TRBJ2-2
ASSRLAGNTGELF
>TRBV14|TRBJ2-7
ASSQLQGISYEQY
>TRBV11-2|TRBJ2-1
ASSLEARRGGFSHNEQF
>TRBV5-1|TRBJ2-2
ASRSPSRTITTGELF
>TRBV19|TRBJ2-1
ASSDREGYEQF
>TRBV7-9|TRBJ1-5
ASSLSSAGNQPQH
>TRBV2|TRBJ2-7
ASSAPYEQY
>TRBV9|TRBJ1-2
ASSSEGPSNYGYT
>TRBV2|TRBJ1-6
ASHGGSPLH
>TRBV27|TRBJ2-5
ASSPLGAEETQY
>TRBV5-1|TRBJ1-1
ASSSRTGGRTEAF
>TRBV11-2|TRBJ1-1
ASSSQRGATEAF
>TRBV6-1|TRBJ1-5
ASGTAYSNQPQH
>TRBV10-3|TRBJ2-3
AISEPSGPQDTQY
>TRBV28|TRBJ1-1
ASRRDRGRVEAF
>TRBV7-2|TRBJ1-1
ASSGHGGRANTEAF
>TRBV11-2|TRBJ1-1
ASSRAAGGITEAF
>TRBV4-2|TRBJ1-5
ASSQDQVGQKNQPQH
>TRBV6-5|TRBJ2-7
ASSYPGTGREQY
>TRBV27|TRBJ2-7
ASSLTRGGEQY
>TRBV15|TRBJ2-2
ATSRNRGQGRTGELF
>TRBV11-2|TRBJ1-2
ASSLGNFLYGYT